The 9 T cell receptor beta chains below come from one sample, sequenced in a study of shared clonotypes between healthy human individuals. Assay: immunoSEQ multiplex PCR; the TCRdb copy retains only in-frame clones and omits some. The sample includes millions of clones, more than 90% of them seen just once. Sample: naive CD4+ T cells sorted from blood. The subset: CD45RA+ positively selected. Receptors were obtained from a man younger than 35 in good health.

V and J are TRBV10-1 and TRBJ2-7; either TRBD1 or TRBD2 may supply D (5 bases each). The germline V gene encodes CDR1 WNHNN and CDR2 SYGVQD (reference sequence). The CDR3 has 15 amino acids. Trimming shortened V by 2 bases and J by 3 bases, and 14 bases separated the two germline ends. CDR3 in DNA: TGCGCCAGCAGTGAGCATGACGGGGCCTACTACGAGCAGTACTTC. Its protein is CASSEHDGAYYEQYF.

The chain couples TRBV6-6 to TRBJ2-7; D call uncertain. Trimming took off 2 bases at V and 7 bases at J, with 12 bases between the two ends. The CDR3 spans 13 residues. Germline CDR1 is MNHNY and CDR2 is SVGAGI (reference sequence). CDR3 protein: CASSYQGLGEQYF. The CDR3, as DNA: TGTGCCAGCAGTTACCAAGGATTGGGGGAGCAGTACTTC.

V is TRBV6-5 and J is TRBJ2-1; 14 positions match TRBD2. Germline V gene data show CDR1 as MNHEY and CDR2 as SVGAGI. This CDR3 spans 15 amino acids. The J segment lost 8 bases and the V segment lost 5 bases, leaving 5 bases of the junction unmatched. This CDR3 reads CASSAGTSGRDEQFF. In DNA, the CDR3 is TGTGCCAGCAGTGCCGGGACTAGCGGGAGAGATGAGCAGTTCTTC.

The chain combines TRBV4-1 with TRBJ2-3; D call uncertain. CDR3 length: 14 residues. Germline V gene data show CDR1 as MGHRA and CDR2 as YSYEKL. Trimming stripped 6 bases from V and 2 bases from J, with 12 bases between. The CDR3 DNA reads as TGCGCCAGCAGGCAGAGTGGGCTCACAGATACGCAGTATTTT. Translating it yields CASRQSGLTDTQYF.

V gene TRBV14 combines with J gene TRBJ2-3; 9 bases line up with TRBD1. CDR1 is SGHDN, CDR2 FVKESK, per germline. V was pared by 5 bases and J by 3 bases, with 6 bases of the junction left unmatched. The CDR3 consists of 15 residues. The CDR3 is CASSVRDRVTDTQYF. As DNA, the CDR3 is TGTGCCAGCAGCGTCCGGGACAGGGTAACAGATACGCAGTATTTT.

The CDR3 here is CASRMAAQGSGEQFF. DNA of the CDR3: TGTGCCAGCCGCATGGCGGCCCAAGGGTCGGGTGAGCAGTTCTTC. The rearrangement links TRBV7-3 to TRBJ2-1, with no clear D. This CDR3 is built from 15 residues. From germline, CDR1 is SGHTA and CDR2 FQGTGA. Trimming stripped 8 bases from V and 9 bases from J, with 23 bases between. The full variable domain, its missing parts supplied by reference TRBV7-3 and TRBJ2-1, is GAGVSQTPSNKVTEKGKYVELRCDPISGHTALYWYRQSLGQGPEFLIYFQGTGAADDSGLPNDRFFAVRPEGSVSTLKIQRTERGDSAVYLCASRMAAQGSGEQFFGPGTRLTVL.

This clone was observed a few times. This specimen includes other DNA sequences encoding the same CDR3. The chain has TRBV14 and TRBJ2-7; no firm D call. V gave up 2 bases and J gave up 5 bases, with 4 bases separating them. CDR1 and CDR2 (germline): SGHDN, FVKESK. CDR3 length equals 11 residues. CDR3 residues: CASSQRNEQYF. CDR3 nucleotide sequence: TGTGCCAGCAGCCAAAGGAACGAGCAGTACTTC.

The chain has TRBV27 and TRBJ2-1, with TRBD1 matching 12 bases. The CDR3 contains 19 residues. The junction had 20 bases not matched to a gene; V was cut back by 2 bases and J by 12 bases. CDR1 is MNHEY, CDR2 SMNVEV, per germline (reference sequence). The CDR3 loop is CASSLVPPGTGGLRSGQFF. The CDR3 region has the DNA TGTGCCAGCAGTTTAGTTCCACCCGGGACAGGGGGCCTCCGGTCTGGGCAGTTCTTC.

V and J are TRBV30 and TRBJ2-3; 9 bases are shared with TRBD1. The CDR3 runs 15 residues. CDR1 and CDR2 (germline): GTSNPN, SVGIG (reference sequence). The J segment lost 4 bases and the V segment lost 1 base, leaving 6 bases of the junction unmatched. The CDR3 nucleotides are TGTGCCTGGAGTGACGGGACAGGGAATGCAGATACGCAGTATTTT. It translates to CAWSDGTGNADTQYF.